These 23 T cell receptor beta chains originate from one sample sequenced in a study of blood T cell repertoires in COVID-19. Method: immunoSEQ multiplex PCR; TCRdb's copy keeps in-frame clones and lacks some. The table records hundreds of thousands of clones, 70% to 90% of them present only once. Specimen: PBMCs or T cells enriched from blood (not recorded which). The origin of the receptors is a woman aged 50 to 65 who had recovered from COVID-19.

Note on this clone: Other DNA sequences in the same sample also yield this CDR3. This chain links TRBV7-2 with TRBJ2-7, with TRBD1 matching over 11 bases. Trimming at V came to 5 bases and at J to 4 bases, leaving 4 bases not matched to a gene. The CDR3 contains 14 residues. Germline V CDR1 and CDR2: SGHTA, FQGNSA. CDR3 in DNA: TGTGCCAGCAGCCGGGACAGGGGGTCATACGAGCAGTACTTC. Translating gives CASSRDRGSYEQYF.

The V call is TRBV3-1 (or the pseudogene TRBV3-2), the J call TRBJ2-1; 8 bases align to TRBD1. Looked up from germline, CDR1 is LGHDT and CDR2 is YNNKEL (reference sequence). The V segment lost 7 bases and the J segment 4 bases; nucleotides outside the gene matches: 6. This CDR3 has 14 residues. DNA for the CDR3: TGTGCCAGCAAAGGACAGGGTAATTACAATGAGCAGTTCTTC. It is translated as CASKGQGNYNEQFF.

This clone was detected only once. The rearrangement links TRBV19 to TRBJ2-7, with D possibly being TRBD1 (6 bases). Germline V lookup: CDR1 LNHDA, CDR2 SQIVND (reference sequence). This CDR3 is built from 14 residues. The V gene lost 3 bases and the J gene lost 3 bases, with 12 bases spanning the gap. This chain's CDR3 is CASSINRGHYEQYF. Written as DNA, the CDR3 is TGTGCCAGTAGTATCAATCGGGGACACTACGAGCAGTACTTC.

This chain joins TRBV5-4 and TRBJ2-7; D perhaps matches TRBD2 (6 bases). The V gene lost 4 bases and the J gene lost 3 bases, with 14 bases spanning the gap. The CDR3 totals 14 residues. Looked up from germline, CDR1 is SGHNT and CDR2 is YYREEE (reference sequence). This CDR3 reads CASSPGGGDYEQYF. DNA of the CDR3: TGTGCCAGCAGCCCTGGTGGCGGGGACTACGAGCAGTACTTC.

Only a few counts were recorded for this clone. CDR3 residues: CASSSDRGDEKLFF. The DNA for the CDR3 is TGTGCCAGCAGCTCGGACAGGGGGGACGAAAAACTGTTTTTT. The chain uses TRBV5-4 and TRBJ1-4; 10 positions agree with TRBD1. V lost 3 bases to trimming and J lost 8 bases; unmatched junction nucleotides: 4. From germline, CDR1 is SGHNT and CDR2 YYREEE (reference sequence). The CDR3 extends over 14 amino acids.

This chain uses TRBV6-1 with TRBJ1-6; D uncertain. This CDR3 is 15 amino acids long. Trimming cost V 0 bases and J 8 bases, with 11 bases left between them. CDR1 and CDR2 from the germline V gene are MNHNS and SASEGT. CDR3 DNA sequence: TGTGCCAGCAGTGAAGCGCGGGAGGGATATTCACCCCTCCACTTT. This codes for CASSEAREGYSPLHF.

The chain couples TRBV3-1 (or the pseudogene TRBV3-2) to TRBJ2-7; TRBD2 agrees at 9 bases. This CDR3 region has 12 residues. CDR1 LGHDT and CDR2 YNNKEL come from the germline V gene (reference sequence). CDR3 sequence reads: CASGGRSYEQYF. CDR3 nucleotides: TGTGCGAGCGGGGGGAGAAGCTACGAGCAGTACTTC.

The rearrangement links TRBV4-2 to TRBJ1-1; no definite D call. The germline CDR1 and CDR2 sequences are LGHNA and YNFKEQ. V lost 1 base to trimming and J lost 8 bases, with 5 bases between them. The CDR3 loop spans 11 amino acids. CDR3 in amino acids: CASSQGREAFF. The CDR3 nucleotides read TGTGCCAGCAGCCAAGGCCGGGAAGCTTTCTTT.

CDR3 residues: CASSLGTARGYTF. As DNA, the CDR3 is TGTGCCAGCAGCTTAGGGACAGCACGGGGCTACACCTTC. V usage is TRBV7-9 and J usage is TRBJ1-2, with D possibly matching TRBD1 (6 bases). Trimming took off 1 base at V and 8 bases at J, with 11 bases between the two ends. The length of the CDR3 is 13 residues. The germline V gene has CDR1 SEHNR and CDR2 FQNEAQ (reference sequence).

V usage is TRBV10-3 and J usage is TRBJ2-5, with D hard to call. Germline CDR1 is ENHRY and CDR2 is SYGVKD. The CDR3 covers 14 residues. V was shortened by 0 bases and J by 1 base, with 6 bases between the two germline ends. In nucleotides, the CDR3 is TGTGCCATCAGTGAGTCGAGGAGCCAAGAGACCCAGTACTTC. Residues: CAISESRSQETQYF.

V gene TRBV7-8 combines with J gene TRBJ1-2; no firm D call. Trimming shortened V by 1 base and J by 1 base, and 7 bases separated the two germline ends. In germline, CDR1 is SGHVS, CDR2 FQNEAQ. CDR3 size: 14 residues. CDR3 residues: CASSLGAGNYGYTF. Written as DNA, the CDR3 is TGTGCCAGCAGCTTAGGGGCGGGTAACTATGGCTACACCTTC.

V usage is TRBV6-1 and J usage is TRBJ2-7; TRBD1 is a possible D gene (6 bases). This CDR3 is 14 amino acids long. Germline V gives CDR1 MNHNS, CDR2 SASEGT. The V gene lost 1 base and the J gene lost 4 bases, with 11 bases spanning the gap. This CDR3 reads CASSEGTEFYEQYF. CDR3 nucleotides: TGTGCCAGCAGTGAAGGGACAGAGTTTTACGAGCAGTACTTC.

The gene calls are TRBV7-6 and TRBJ1-4; TRBD1 matches 12 bases. The CDR3 length is 17 residues. V lost 5 bases to trimming and J lost 4 bases; unmatched junction nucleotides: 8. Germline CDR1 reads SGHVS; CDR2 reads FNYEAQ. The CDR3 DNA reads as TGTGCCAGCAGCCCCCGTGGGACAGGGGGCGGTAATGAAAAACTGTTTTTT. Protein sequence: CASSPRGTGGGNEKLFF.

The rearrangement links TRBV15 to TRBJ2-5; TRBD1 is a possible D gene (6 bases). Trimming took 3 bases from V and 2 from J, leaving 10 bases between them. Germline V gives CDR1 LNHNV, CDR2 YYDKDF (reference sequence). The CDR3 is 14 amino acids. CDR3 nucleotide sequence: TGTGCCACCAGCAGGAGGGGGAAACAAGAGACCCAGTACTTC. The encoded protein is CATSRRGKQETQYF.

The chain combines TRBV16 with TRBJ1-3; the D gene is possibly TRBD1 (5 bases). The CDR3 has 16 residues. V was trimmed by 0 bases and J by 0 bases, leaving 9 bases between them. Germline loops: CDR1 KGHSY, CDR2 FQNENV. The CDR3 loop is CASSQSRGNSGNTIYF. CDR3 nucleotide sequence: TGTGCCAGCAGCCAATCACGGGGGAACTCTGGAAACACCATATATTTT.

This chain uses TRBV5-6 with TRBJ1-6; 8 bases agree with TRBD1. Trimming cost V 4 bases and J 7 bases; bases outside gene matches: 4. CDR1 is SGHDT and CDR2 is YYEEEE in the germline V gene. The CDR3 contains 14 residues. The CDR3: CASSPTGENSPLHF. The CDR3 nucleotides are TGTGCCAGCAGCCCGACAGGGGAGAATTCACCCCTCCACTTT.

The chain couples TRBV3-1 (or the pseudogene TRBV3-2) to TRBJ1-5; 9 bases align to TRBD1. V lost 1 base to trimming and J lost 8 bases; unmatched junction nucleotides: 3. Germline CDR1 is LGHDT and CDR2 is YNNKEL (reference sequence). The CDR3 extends over 14 amino acids. The CDR3 loop is CASSQADRGEPQHF. The CDR3 region has the DNA TGTGCCAGCAGCCAAGCAGACAGGGGGGAGCCCCAGCATTTT.

The rearrangement uses TRBV10-3 and TRBJ2-1; TRBD2 matches at 8 bases. The CDR3 totals 14 residues. Per germline, CDR1 ENHRY and CDR2 SYGVKD. Germline trimming cut 3 bases from V and 5 bases from J; bases unmatched to any gene: 3. CDR3 DNA: TGTGCCATCAGTGAACTAGCGGCAAACAATGAGCAGTTCTTC. It translates to CAISELAANNEQFF.

The V gene is TRBV28, the J gene TRBJ2-1; 11 positions match TRBD1. The CDR3 has 17 residues. With V trimmed by 4 bases and J by 7 bases, 12 bases remained unmatched. The V gene's germline CDR1 is MDHEN and CDR2 SYDVKM. CDR3 loop: CASSSTYRDRGRNEQFF. Here the CDR3 DNA reads TGTGCCAGCAGTTCTACGTACCGGGACAGGGGGAGGAATGAGCAGTTCTTC.

The chain combines TRBV11-2 with TRBJ2-4; 13 bases map to TRBD2. From germline, CDR1 is SGHAT and CDR2 FQNNGV. The CDR3 has 18 amino acids. After removal of 4 bases from V and 5 bases from J, the junction contained 11 bases not matched to a gene. CDR3 DNA sequence: TGTGCCAGCAGCTCAAGGTGGACTAGCGGGAGTCCGGAAAACATTCAGTACTTC. This gives the protein CASSSRWTSGSPENIQYF.

V and J are TRBV12-3 or TRBV12-4 and TRBJ2-5; D ambiguous. V was pared by 2 bases and J by 4 bases, with 5 bases between. There are 12 residues in the CDR3. This CDR3 reads CASSLLLETQYF. Here the CDR3 DNA reads TGTGCCAGCAGTTTACTTCTAGAGACCCAGTACTTC.

V and J are TRBV27 and TRBJ2-7, with 7 bases that match TRBD1. The ends lost 4 bases at V and 5 bases at J; junction bases unmatched: 11. The germline gives CDR1 MNHEY, CDR2 SMNVEV (reference sequence). The CDR3 has 15 amino acids. The CDR3 sequence is CASSYYRGTWNEQYF. CDR3 in DNA: TGTGCCAGCAGTTACTACAGGGGAACTTGGAACGAGCAGTACTTC.

The chain recombines TRBV14 with TRBJ2-7; TRBD1 agrees at 9 bases. Germline V gene data show CDR1 as SGHDN and CDR2 as FVKESK. The V and J ends lost 5 bases and 2 bases, in that order; junction bases with no gene match: 7. This CDR3 comprises 15 residues. CDR3 protein: CASSIGQGLTYEQYF. Written as DNA, the CDR3 is TGTGCCAGCAGCATAGGACAGGGGCTAACCTACGAGCAGTACTTC.